The sequence of this T cell receptor beta chain was determined in a study of T cells in localized non-small cell lung cancer. Study-wide results and limits: The highest T cell clonality was in uninvolved adjacent lung, above tumor. The study detected a median approximately 54 of the top 100 tumor clones in adjacent lung.

Libraries were prepared by immunoSEQ multiplex PCR; TCRdb keeps only in-frame clonotypes and omits some of them. The table shows approximately 35,000 clones, with less than 95% occurring only once. The CDR3 length is 8 residues. CDR1 is DFQATT and CDR2 is SNEGSKA in the germline V gene (reference sequence). As regards this clone: No antigen is known for it. Germline is not matched at one junction end, which may reflect a read error.

The sequence derives from an older female donor with stage II lung adenocarcinoma. The sequences come from peripheral blood mononuclear cells, collected before any cancer treatment. V gene TRBV20-1 combines with J gene TRBJ1-2; D not resolved. CDR3 protein: CSARDGSF. The CDR3 region has the DNA TGCAGTGCTAGAGATGGCAGCTTC.